Shown below are 10 T cell receptor beta chains from a single sample sequenced in a study of control samples from healthy donors and cancer patients. Profiling relied on immunoSEQ multiplex PCR, and the TCRdb table lists in-frame clones only, not all of them. Here the sample spans 69,000 or so clones, 94% being singletons. What was sequenced was blood. The receptors shown here come from a woman aged 25-40 years in good health.

This clone has more than one count but fewer than ten. Relative to the germline gene, one junction end is altered; a read error may explain this. This sequence joins TRBV7-7 and TRBJ2-1; possible D gene TRBD2, 5 bases. Germline V gene data show CDR1 as SSHAT and CDR2 as FNYEAQ (reference sequence). This CDR3 has 15 residues. The CDR3 bases are TGTGCTAGCAGCGCGCAACTAGGTACCTCCAATGAGCAGTTCTTC. Its translation: CASSAQLGTSNEQFF.

The chain uses TRBV4-1 and TRBJ1-5, with 8 bases aligning to TRBD1. The CDR3 has 15 amino acids. Looked up from germline, CDR1 is MGHRA and CDR2 is YSYEKL. The V and J ends lost 3 bases and 4 bases, in that order; junction bases with no gene match: 5. The CDR3 DNA is TGCGCCAGCAGCCAGGGGCAGGGGGCGAATCAGCCCCAGCATTTT. It translates to CASSQGQGANQPQHF.

The CDR3 DNA reads TGTGCCAGCAGGCCACCCCTCCACTTT. Its translation is CASRPPLHF. The chain couples TRBV6-6 to TRBJ1-6; D gene ambiguous. The CDR3 loop spans 9 amino acids. Deletions cut 6 bases from V and 11 bases from J, with 2 bases between. Germline-derived CDR1 and CDR2 are MNHNY and SVGAGI (reference sequence).

This clone was recorded once. This chain links TRBV10-1 with TRBJ1-1, with D perhaps matching TRBD1 (6 bases). Germline V gives CDR1 WNHNN, CDR2 SYGVQD (reference sequence). The CDR3 spans 13 residues. Between the trimmed V and J ends, which lost 3 bases and 5 bases, there was a span of 10 bases. CDR3 DNA: TGCGCCAGCAGTGATGCAGGGGTAACTGAAGCTTTCTTT. Translating it yields CASSDAGVTEAFF.

The chain uses TRBV11-2 and TRBJ1-2; D unresolved. The CDR3 sequence is 16 residues long. In germline, CDR1 is SGHAT, CDR2 FQNNGV. Between the trimmed V and J ends, which lost 6 bases and 3 bases, there was a span of 20 bases. This CDR3 is CASSLPSAFRDYGYTF. CDR3 in DNA: TGTGCCAGCAGTCTACCCTCCGCCTTCCGGGACTATGGCTACACCTTC. Full variable domain (remainder filled in from reference TRBV11-2 and TRBJ1-2): EAGVAQSPRYKIIEKRQSVAFWCNPISGHATLYWYQQILGQGPKLLIQFQNNGVVDDSQLPKDRFSAERLKGVDSTLKIQPAKLEDSAVYLCASSLPSAFRDYGYTFGSGTRLTVV.

The chain employs TRBV5-1 and TRBJ2-5, with 7 bases lining up with TRBD1. V was clipped by 2 bases and J by 4 bases; unmatched bases: 8. The germline V gene encodes CDR1 SGHRS and CDR2 YFSETQ. The CDR3 sequence is 15 residues long. The CDR3 region is CASSLQGSLLETQYF. As DNA, the CDR3 is TGCGCCAGCAGCTTACAGGGGTCCCTCCTAGAGACCCAGTACTTC.

The rearrangement joins TRBV5-6 to TRBJ1-5; 9 nucleotides align to TRBD1. Losses at the gene ends were 4 bases for V and 5 bases for J; bases not matched to a gene: 13. Germline CDR1 and CDR2: SGHDT and YYEEEE. The CDR3 has 17 amino acids. CDR3 residues: CASSRYRDRVDHQPQHF. The CDR3 bases are TGTGCCAGCAGCCGATACCGGGACAGGGTGGATCATCAGCCCCAGCATTTT. Full variable domain (remainder filled in from reference TRBV5-6 and TRBJ1-5): DAGVTQSPTHLIKTRGQQVTLRCSPKSGHDTVSWYQQALGQGPQFIFQYYEEEERQRGNFPDRFSGHQFPNYSSELNVNALLLGDSALYLCASSRYRDRVDHQPQHFGDGTRLSIL.

The J gene is TRBJ1-1, the V gene TRBV19; possibly TRBD1 for D (6 bases). The CDR3 totals 12 residues. The V and J ends lost 5 bases and 5 bases respectively, with 9 bases between them. CDR1 and CDR2 from the germline V gene are LNHDA and SQIVND (reference sequence). CDR3 protein: CASSQGWTEAFF. In DNA, the CDR3 is TGTGCCAGTAGTCAGGGGTGGACTGAAGCTTTCTTT.

The rearrangement links TRBV7-9 to TRBJ1-4; D uncertain. The CDR3 has 11 amino acids. Germline V lookup: CDR1 SEHNR, CDR2 FQNEAQ (reference sequence). V shed 0 bases and J shed 13 bases, with 6 bases lying between them. The CDR3 loop reads CASSLAQGLFF. DNA of the CDR3: TGTGCCAGCAGCTTAGCACAAGGACTGTTTTTT.

The V call is TRBV5-1, the J call TRBJ2-3, with 11 bases that match TRBD1. Losses at the gene ends were 7 bases for V and 0 bases for J; bases not matched to a gene: 4. Germline values: CDR1 SGHRS, CDR2 YFSETQ. CDR3 length equals 15 residues. For the CDR3, the DNA is TGCGCCAGCCAGGACAGGGGGCCTAGCACAGATACGCAGTATTTT. It translates to CASQDRGPSTDTQYF.